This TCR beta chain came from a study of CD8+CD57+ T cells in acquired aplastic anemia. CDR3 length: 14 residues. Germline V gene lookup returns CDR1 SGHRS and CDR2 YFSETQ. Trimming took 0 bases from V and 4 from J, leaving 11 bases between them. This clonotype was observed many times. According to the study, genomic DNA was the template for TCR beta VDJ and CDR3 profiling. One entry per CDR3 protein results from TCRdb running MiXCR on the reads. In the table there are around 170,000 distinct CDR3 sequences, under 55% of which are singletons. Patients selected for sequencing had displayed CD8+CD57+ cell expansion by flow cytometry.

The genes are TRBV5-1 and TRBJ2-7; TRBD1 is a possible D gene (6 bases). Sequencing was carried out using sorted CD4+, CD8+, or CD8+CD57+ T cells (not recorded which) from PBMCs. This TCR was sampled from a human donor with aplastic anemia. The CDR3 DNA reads TGCGCCAGCAGCTTGGCGGCAGGGGTATACGAGCAGTACTTC. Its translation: CASSLAAGVYEQYF.